This TCR beta chain was profiled in a study of cytomegalovirus exposure and HLA in healthy donors listed by TCRdb under 2017. In terms of the full investigation: In an earlier analysis of about 560 of the donors, about 260 Gb of sequence data and roughly 100 million unique TCR beta sequences from about 180 million T cells were reported. An early release covering some 640 HLA-typed donors comprised 250 to 350 gigabases of sequencing data and tens of millions of unique TCR sequences. Of the roughly 420 genotyped donors, more than 75% were placed in the genetic ancestry cluster associated with self-reported Caucasian donors. The study aimed to test whether cataloging public T cell receptors could reveal signatures of past pathogen exposure. The study profiled the T cell repertoires of around 700 subjects by immunosequencing and related them to cytomegalovirus serostatus. A separate validation cohort of over a hundred different subjects was used in addition to the approximately 640-subject first cohort. High-throughput TCR immunosequencing, statistical association of individual TCRs with disease status, and machine learning were combined to predict cytomegalovirus infection status. In a later analysis, previously published TCR beta repertoires from several hundred donors were re-analyzed and high-resolution HLA genotyping was added so that TCR occurrence patterns could be studied. Rather than drawing on any new phenotypic data, the later analysis identified candidate immune exposures from TCR beta sequences and the way those sequences occurred across donors. An earlier analysis of approximately 640 of the donors applied high-throughput TCR beta sequencing to assess whether each TCR beta V gene segment acted as functional or pseudogenic. Donor age, sex, ethnicity and CMV serostatus were collected together with the repertoire data. Genome-wide SNP genotypes for about 55% of the 666 donors were used in a later genetic analysis, which treated that subset as a discovery cohort. All discovery cohort repertoires had been generated using a single sequencing platform. Both class I and class II loci were covered by HLA typing, at four-digit resolution. Typing coverage varied by locus: about 629-630 donors for A, B, C, DRB1 and DQB1; roughly 560 for DQA1; over 600 for DPA1; around 490 for DPB1. A handful of DR-DQ haplotypes were handled as single units for association and clustering because linkage in the cohort was strong. Among about 370 genotyped donors of the cohort, an average of approximately 220,000 unique TCR beta nucleotide sequences was sequenced per donor, of which about 19% were non-productive.

As for this clone: Its antigen remains undetermined. Base qualities were left out, and no much larger clone turns up one base away.

General conclusions and limits of the study: For the cohort, immune exposure information was limited to CMV serostatus. In vitro tests confirmed that a few of the cytomegalovirus-associated TCR beta chains recognize cytomegalovirus antigens. It was suggested by the authors that the approach could potentially be generalized to other disease states and immunological phenotypes. In a later analysis, most CMV-associated TCR beta chains were found to appear HLA-restricted, with HLA associations seemingly driven largely by CMV exposure. A group of highly shared sequence variants was considered likely to be a technical artifact of the sequencing pipeline. Compared with the 666-donor mean, donors in an Asian-associated ancestry cluster had fewer N-insertions in productive TCRs, according to a later genetic analysis. This cohort had only TCR beta chains sequenced, and the lack of alpha or paired-chain data limited which features could be detected. In an earlier analysis of some 540 of the donors, most TCR beta V segments appeared in productive rearrangements about 90% or about 30% of the time, broadly matching IMGT annotations. The study listed approximately 150 TCR beta chains as associated with cytomegalovirus. When HLA alleles, especially DR and DQ, strongly co-occurred, TCR associations were difficult to assign to individual alleles. Correlated functional status among segregating V segments might reflect linkage disequilibrium, but an unknown experimental factor could not be ruled out. Presence/absence analyses assumed roughly uniform sequencing depth across donors, an assumption that may not hold. Most TCR sequences were observed very rarely across donors, whereas some public TCRs were present in many individuals. A later analysis found that HLA-associated TCR beta chains were more clonally expanded and had lower generation probabilities than equally common non-associated chains. The classifier was reported to diagnose cytomegalovirus status with high specificity and sensitivity in both the original and validation cohorts. Because HLA typing was unavailable for some donors at each locus, only the typed subset was used in association tests. Some IMGT-functional V segments, including TRBV6-2 and TRBV6-3, could not be told apart with the 87-base-pair reads, so those segments were excluded. An association between a missense DCLRE1C variant and V-gene and J-gene trimming of TCR beta chains was found in a later genetic analysis and replicated in an independent cohort. A later analysis reported that several top co-occurrence clusters appeared linked to parvovirus B19, influenza, CMV and Epstein-Barr virus. A later analysis found that TCR association rates varied across HLA loci, with DRB1 alleles showing the most associated TCRs and HLA-C alleles the fewest. The earlier analysis of around 600 of the donors excluded fewer than 20 rarely observed V segments, including chromosome 9 orphons, because counts were too low. A further reported finding was that TCR beta sequences accurately predicted the HLA-A and HLA-B alleles for most subjects in the first cohort. At a false discovery rate of 0.05, a later analysis linked under 20,000 TCR beta sequences to specific HLA alleles.

The germline V gene supplies CDR1 LGHNA and CDR2 YSLEER. V sheds 1 base and J sheds 6 bases, leaving 17 bases between their ends. Including cysteine and phenylalanine, the CDR3 has 16 amino acids. Just CDR3 DNA is preserved here, 48 bases in frame from base 1. The receptor library was made with the immunoSEQ multiplex PCR assay. For the multiplex PCR, a mixture combining 60 forward primers for TCR Vbeta segments and 13 reverse primers for TCR Jbeta segments was used. A multiplex PCR assay on genomic DNA amplified the CDR3 region of rearranged TCR beta genes. The Illumina HiSeq System was used to sequence the amplified TCR beta libraries as 87-base-pair reads. Processing in the source paper ran as follows. Across the 640 or so repertoires, a later analysis counted 80 million or so unique TCR beta chains, roughly 11 million of which were shared by at least two donors. Raw reads were error-corrected and collapsed into unique sequences by a nearest-neighbor algorithm in which closely related sequences were merged to remove PCR and sequencing errors. Alignment of CDR3 sequences to IMGT reference sequences was used to assign V, D and J gene segments. Each retained sequence needed at least a six-nucleotide match to both a V gene segment and a J gene segment. A rearrangement counted as productive if the CDR3 had no stop codons and remained in frame with V and J, and every other rearrangement counted as non-productive. CDR3 was defined according to IMGT convention as the region running from the second conserved V-encoded cysteine to the conserved J-encoded phenylalanine. The earlier analysis of 587 of the donors excluded sequences that lacked an unambiguous match to a single V gene segment. In an earlier analysis of 450 to 700 of the donors, V segments were called functional above 56.7% productive rearrangements and were called segregating when the between-donor standard deviation exceeded 5%. A statistical classification framework was built to diagnose cytomegalovirus status from the catalog of TCR beta chain sequences. In a later analysis, TCR nucleotide sequences were compared against IMGT/GENE-DB human TR gene sequences so that V and J genes could be assigned. Using the TCRdist pipeline, a later analysis assigned CDR3 sequences along with most-parsimonious VDJ recombination scenarios. In a later analysis, each TCR beta chain was defined by its CDR3 amino acid sequence together with its V-gene family, and reads lacking a unique V-gene family were excluded. In a later analysis, 500 to 650 highly shared, low-generation-probability nucleotide sequences were removed to address suspected cross-contamination and a sequencing artifact. In a later analysis, a clonal expansion index was calculated for each public chain from normalized within-repertoire ranks of inferred template counts. A later analysis computed generation probabilities with a VDJ recombination model fitted to out-of-frame rearrangements, and checked the results against IGoR. In a later analysis, hypergeometric tests were used to score TCR-TCR, TCR-HLA and TCR-CMV co-occurrence, with a repertoire-size bias correction applied to TCR pairs. In a later analysis, false discovery rates were estimated by permuting HLA or CMV assignments 20 times. In a later analysis, co-occurring TCRs were grouped using DBSCAN, and TCRdist sequence similarity was added for clustering within HLA-allele-positive subsets. Co-occurrence clustering excluded repertoires with fewer than 30,000 or more than 120,000 public chains, plus five with anomalous nucleotide sharing. This is the immuneACCESS table as TCRdb keeps it, with only in-frame sequences that have V and J called. A part of the clones is gone; compared with another copy, unresolved V genes explain less than half, and the rest is unexplained. The V and J calls and clone size are taken from that table; D and trimming were inferred from the DNA. Counted in this sample were approximately 140,000 clones; around 83% of them appeared once. Of the sample, 1% to 1.5% is held by the ten largest clones.

The cohort comprised some 680 healthy bone marrow donors. All cohort members were sampled while nominally healthy, although unrecorded immune exposures were likely present. The donor tested CMV seropositive, placing the donor among the 310 or so seropositive members of the cohort. Each donor provided a peripheral blood sample, and peripheral blood mononuclear cells were used for TCR beta sequencing. Genomic DNA extraction from the blood cell samples was performed with the Qiagen DNeasy Blood Extraction Kit. The sequence derives from a male donor in good health and CMV-seropositive. The chain links TRBV4-3 with TRBJ2-3; a confident D gene designation cannot be given. Sequencing was done on a sample of PBMCs. CDR3 loop: CASSQVAEARPDTQYF. The DNA sequence is TGCGCCAGCAGCCAAGTTGCCGAGGCTAGACCCGATACGCAGTATTTT.